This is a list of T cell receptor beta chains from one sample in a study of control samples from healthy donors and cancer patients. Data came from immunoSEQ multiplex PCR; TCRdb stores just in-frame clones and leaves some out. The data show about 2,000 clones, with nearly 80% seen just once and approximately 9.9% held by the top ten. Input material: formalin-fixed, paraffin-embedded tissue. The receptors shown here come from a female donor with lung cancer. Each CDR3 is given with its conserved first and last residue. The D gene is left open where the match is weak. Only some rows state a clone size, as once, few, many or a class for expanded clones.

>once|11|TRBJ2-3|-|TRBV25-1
CANIDSLTQYF
TGTGCCAATATAGACAGCTTAACGCAGTATTTT
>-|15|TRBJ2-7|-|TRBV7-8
CASSRRAGPSYEQYF
TGTGCCAGCAGCCGTCGGGCGGGGCCCTCCTACGAGCAGTACTTC
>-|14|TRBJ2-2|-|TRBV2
CASSGQGGTGELFF
TGTGCCAGCAGTGGCCAGGGGGGCACCGGGGAGCTGTTTTTT
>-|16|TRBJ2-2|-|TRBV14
CASSRGAIANTGELFF
TGTGCCAGCAGCCGAGGGGCAATTGCGAACACCGGGGAGCTGTTTTTT
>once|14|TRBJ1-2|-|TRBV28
CASVSRFGYYGYTF
TGTGCCAGCGTTTCCCGATTCGGATACTATGGCTACACCTTC
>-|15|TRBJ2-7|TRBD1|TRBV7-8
CASSTRQGWTYEQYF
TGTGCCAGCAGCACCCGACAGGGGTGGACCTACGAGCAGTACTTC
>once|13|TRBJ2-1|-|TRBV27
CALPGNHYNEQFF
TGTGCCCTCCCCGGGAACCACTACAATGAGCAGTTCTTC
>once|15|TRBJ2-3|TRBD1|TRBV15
CATSDRTGLRDTQYF
TGTGCCACCAGCGACCGGACAGGGCTAAGAGATACGCAGTATTTT
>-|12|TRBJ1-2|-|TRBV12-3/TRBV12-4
CASSGIDYGYTF
TGTGCCAGCTCAGGAATCGACTATGGCTACACCTTC
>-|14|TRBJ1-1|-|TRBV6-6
CASSSTVWNTEAFF
TGTGCCAGCAGTTCCACCGTATGGAACACTGAAGCTTTCTTT
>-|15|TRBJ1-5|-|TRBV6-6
CASSSAGQGIMPQHF
TGTGCCAGCAGTTCCGCGGGACAAGGAATAATGCCCCAGCATTTT
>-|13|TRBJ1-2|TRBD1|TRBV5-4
CASSFQGAYGYTF
TGTGCCAGCAGCTTCCAGGGGGCCTATGGCTACACCTTC
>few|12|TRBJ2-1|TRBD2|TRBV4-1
CASSLKREEQFF
TGCGCCAGCAGCCTTAAGCGGGAAGAGCAGTTCTTC
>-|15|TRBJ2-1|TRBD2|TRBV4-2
CASSQKGEGYNEQFF
TGTGCCAGCAGCCAAAAAGGGGAGGGATACAATGAGCAGTTCTTC
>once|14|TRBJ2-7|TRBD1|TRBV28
CASSSTGDGDEQYF
TGTGCCAGCAGTTCGACAGGGGATGGCGACGAGCAGTACTTC
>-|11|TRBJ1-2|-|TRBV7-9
CASNNYYGYTF
TGTGCCAGCAACAACTACTATGGCTACACCTTC
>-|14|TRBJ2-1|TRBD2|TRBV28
CASIASGRWNEQFF
TGTGCCAGCATAGCTAGCGGGAGATGGAATGAGCAGTTCTTC
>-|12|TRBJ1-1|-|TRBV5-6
CASSLLNTEAFF
TGTGCCAGCAGCTTGTTGAACACTGAAGCTTTCTTT
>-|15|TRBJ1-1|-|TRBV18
CASSPPPARATEAFF
TGTGCCAGCTCACCACCACCGGCGCGGGCCACTGAAGCTTTCTTT
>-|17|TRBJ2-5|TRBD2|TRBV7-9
CASSSPGASGIRETQYF
TGTGCCAGCAGTTCTCCTGGGGCTAGCGGGATCCGAGAGACCCAGTACTTC
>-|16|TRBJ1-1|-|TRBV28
CASIDSLLGGLYEAFF
TGTGCCAGCATAGACTCCCTCCTGGGTGGACTTTATGAAGCTTTCTTT
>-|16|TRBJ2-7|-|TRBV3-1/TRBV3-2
CASSRGNGNLRFEQYF
TGTGCCAGCAGCCGCGGCAACGGGAACCTCCGGTTCGAGCAGTACTTC
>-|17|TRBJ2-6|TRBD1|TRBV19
CASSKGQGYSGANVLTF
TGTGCCAGTAGTAAGGGACAGGGCTATTCTGGGGCCAACGTCCTGACTTTC
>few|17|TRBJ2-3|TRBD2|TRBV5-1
CASSDTSGRPAGDTQYF
TGCGCCAGCAGCGACACTAGCGGGAGGCCAGCGGGGGATACGCAGTATTTT
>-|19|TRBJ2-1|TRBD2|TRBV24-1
CATSEYPGLAGANYNEQFF
TGTGCCACCAGTGAGTACCCGGGACTAGCGGGGGCTAACTACAATGAGCAGTTCTTC
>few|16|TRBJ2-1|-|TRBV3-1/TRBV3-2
CASSQGGTEGYNEQFF
TGTGCCAGCAGCCAAGGAGGGACGGAAGGATACAATGAGCAGTTCTTC
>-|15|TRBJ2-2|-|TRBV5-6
CASSLTGTGTGELFF
TGTGCCAGCAGCTTAACCGGGACGGGCACCGGGGAGCTGTTTTTT
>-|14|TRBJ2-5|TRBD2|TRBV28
CASSLGGGQETQYF
TGTGCCAGCAGTCTCGGCGGGGGACAAGAGACCCAGTACTTC
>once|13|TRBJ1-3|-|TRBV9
CASSVDERNTIYF
TGTGCCAGCAGCGTAGATGAGCGAAACACCATATATTTT
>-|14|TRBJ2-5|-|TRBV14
CASSQGRVQETQYF
TGTGCCAGCAGCCAAGGTCGGGTTCAAGAGACCCAGTACTTC
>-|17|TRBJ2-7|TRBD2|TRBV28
CASSLPQGGRVSYEQYF
TGTGCCAGCAGTTTGCCCCAGGGCGGGAGGGTCTCCTACGAGCAGTACTTC
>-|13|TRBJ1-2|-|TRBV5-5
CASSQAQGNGYTF
TGTGCCAGCAGCCAAGCACAGGGAAATGGCTACACCTTC